The rows below give T cell receptor beta chains drawn from one sample of a study of blood T cells in healthy people across ages. One entry per CDR3 protein results from TCRdb running MiXCR on the 5' RACE reads. The top ten clones hold around 18% of a sample with 550,000 to 700,000 distinct CDR3 sequences, 27% of them seen once. Sequenced sample: blood. These receptors all stem from a woman in her seventies in good health. CDR3s include the opening cysteine and the closing phenylalanine or tryptophan. The order of the fields is D gene, clone size, V gene, J gene, CDR3 protein, CDR3 DNA. D genes are given only for firm matches. Only part of the rows carry a size: once, few, many, or a class if the clone is expanded.

NA	NA	TRBV19	TRBJ2-4	CASKLRGEINIQYF	TGTGCCAGTAAACTCAGGGGAGAGATAAACATTCAGTACTTC
NA	once	TRBV29-1	TRBJ1-1	CSVLLLNTEAFF	TGCAGCGTTTTATTATTGAACACTGAAGCTTTCTTT
NA	NA	TRBV7-2	TRBJ2-3	CSAGRTDTQYF	TGTTCCGCGGGGAGAACAGATACGCAGTATTTT
TRBD2	NA	TRBV5-1	TRBJ2-1	CASSLGGTSATYNEQFF	TGCGCCAGCAGCTTGGGAGGGACTAGCGCAACTTACAATGAGCAGTTCTTC
NA	few	TRBV9	TRBJ2-5	CASSVGSASQQETQYF	TGTGCCAGCAGCGTAGGTTCGGCTAGTCAACAAGAGACCCAGTACTTC
NA	many	TRBV29-1	TRBJ1-1	CSVTGYQNTEAFF	TGCAGCGTTACAGGGTATCAGAACACTGAAGCTTTCTTT
TRBD1	once	TRBV2	TRBJ2-3	CASSEEQGAADTQYF	TGTGCCAGCAGTGAAGAACAGGGGGCAGCAGATACGCAGTATTTT
NA	few	TRBV12-3/TRBV12-4	TRBJ1-2	CASSFSIGDLTF	TGTGCCAGCAGTTTTTCAATAGGGGACCTCACCTTC
NA	few	TRBV7-9	TRBJ1-2	CASSRRDPRESGCTF	TGTGCCAGCAGCAGAAGGGACCCACGCGAATCCGGCTGCACCTTC
NA	few	TRBV7-2	TRBJ2-2	CASSSAGGELFF	TGTGCCAGCAGCTCCGCGGGCGGGGAGCTGTTTTTT
NA	once	TRBV5-1	TRBJ2-5	CASRTGTSETETLYF	TGCGCCAGCAGGACCGGGACCTCAGAAACCGAGACCCTGTACTTC
TRBD1	many	TRBV7-8	TRBJ2-3	CASSGTGVGTQYF	TGTGCCAGCAGTGGGACAGGGGTCGGTACGCAGTATTTT
NA	NA	TRBV20-1	TRBJ1-2	CSARDRRQGTGYTF	TGCAGTGCTAGAGATCGGCGTCAGGGTACTGGCTACACCTTC
NA	NA	TRBV7-9	TRBJ1-1	CASSENRDTEAFF	TGTGCCAGCAGCGAAAACAGGGACACTGAAGCTTTCTTT
TRBD1	NA	TRBV7-8	TRBJ2-1	CASSLASRGRGYEQFF	TGTGCCAGCAGCTTAGCCTCCAGGGGGCGCGGGTATGAGCAGTTCTTC
NA	NA	TRBV12-3/TRBV12-4	TRBJ2-5	CASSFGFGADTQYF	TGTGCCAGCAGTTTCGGGTTTGGGGCAGATACCCAGTACTTC
TRBD1	NA	TRBV15	TRBJ2-3	CATSPDWNRGSTDTQYF	TGTGCCACCAGCCCCGATTGGAACAGGGGGAGCACAGATACGCAGTATTTT
TRBD1	NA	TRBV5-1	TRBJ1-1	CASSPTGTGTYTEAFF	TGCGCCAGCAGCCCAACCGGGACAGGGACATACACTGAAGCTTTCTTT
NA	NA	TRBV4-3	TRBJ1-1	CASSQRTGVSAGYEAFF	TGCGCCAGCAGCCAGAGGACGGGGGTGTCGGCAGGGTATGAAGCTTTCTTT
NA	few	TRBV3-1	TRBJ1-3	CASSTPTGPANTIYF	TGTGCCAGCAGCACCCCGACAGGTCCGGCAAACACCATATATTTT
NA	NA	TRBV20-1	TRBJ2-7	CSALGAPPWEQYF	TGCAGTGCTCTGGGGGCACCCCCGTGGGAGCAGTACTTC
TRBD1	NA	TRBV28	TRBJ1-1	CASSSGTVGDTEAFF	TGTGCCAGCAGTTCGGGGACAGTCGGGGACACTGAAGCTTTCTTT
TRBD1	NA	TRBV4-2	TRBJ1-4	CASSPQGGIESTNEKLFF	TGTGCCAGCAGCCCCCAGGGGGGAATAGAATCCACTAATGAAAAACTGTTTTTT
NA	NA	TRBV20-1	TRBJ2-7	CIARDLGGANYEQYF	TGCATTGCTAGAGATTTGGGGGGAGCCAATTACGAGCAGTACTTC
NA	NA	TRBV4-3	TRBJ2-2	CASSQEAGELFF	TGCGCCAGCAGCCAAGAGGCCGGGGAGCTGTTTTTT
NA	NA	TRBV7-8	TRBJ2-3	CASSLGNAFLYTDTQYF	TGTGCCAGCAGCTTAGGAAACGCCTTTTTATACACAGATACGCAGTATTTT
NA	few	TRBV29-1	TRBJ1-2	CSVPGNEGANYGYTF	TGTAGCGTTCCCGGCAATGAGGGCGCTAACTATGGCTACACCTTC
NA	few	TRBV2	TRBJ2-5	CASSEQKRETQYF	TGTGCCAGCAGTGAGCAAAAGCGGGAGACCCAGTACTTC
TRBD2	NA	TRBV4-3	TRBJ2-5	CASSQGGLAGPETQYF	TGCGCCAGCAGCCAAGGGGGACTAGCGGGACCAGAGACCCAGTACTTC
NA	NA	TRBV10-3	TRBJ1-2	CAISERDLGNYGYTF	TGTGCCATCAGTGAGCGGGACCTGGGGAACTATGGCTACACCTTC
NA	many	TRBV20-1	TRBJ2-1	CSARDGFRVGNEQFF	TGCAGTGCTAGAGACGGATTCAGGGTTGGCAATGAGCAGTTCTTC
NA	NA	TRBV4-2	TRBJ2-1	CASSQERQRSYNEQFF	TGTGCCAGCAGCCAAGAACGTCAGCGGTCCTACAATGAGCAGTTCTTC
NA	once	TRBV12-3/TRBV12-4	TRBJ1-1	CASSLGGGNMNTEAFF	TGTGCCAGCAGTCTAGGTGGGGGCAACATGAACACTGAAGCTTTCTTT
NA	NA	TRBV7-3	TRBJ2-7	CASSPSGTASYEQYF	TGTGCCAGCAGCCCTTCCGGGACTGCCTCCTACGAGCAGTACTTC
TRBD2	NA	TRBV20-1	TRBJ2-7	CSARDPMGAGSSYEQYF	TGCAGTGCTAGAGACCCCATGGGAGCGGGGAGCTCCTACGAGCAGTACTTC
NA	NA	TRBV5-1	TRBJ1-4	CASSLSGLTNEKLLF	TGCGCCAGCAGCTTGTCAGGGCTCACTAATGAAAAACTGCTTTTT
NA	once	TRBV5-1	TRBJ2-1	CASSLETEYNEQFF	TGCGCCAGCAGCTTGGAGACAGAATACAATGAGCAGTTCTTC
NA	few	TRBV3-1	TRBJ2-5	CASSRYRETQYF	TGTGCCAGCAGCCGGTATAGGGAGACCCAGTACTTC
NA	NA	TRBV9	TRBJ1-3	CASSVRRDRNTIYF	TGTGCCAGCAGCGTAAGGAGGGATCGAAACACCATATATTTT
TRBD2	NA	TRBV6-1	TRBJ2-1	CASSEFAGGRSYNEQFF	TGTGCCAGCAGTGAATTTGCGGGGGGCCGCTCCTACAATGAGCAGTTCTTC